This T cell receptor (beta chain) appears in the sequencing data of a study of blood T cell repertoires in COVID-19. Looking at the study overall: T cells, B-cell-depleted T cells, or PBMCs provided the cDNA or gDNA that served as material.

This clone has only one observation. One end of the junction varies from germline; a read error may be responsible. The germline V gene has CDR1 LGHNT and CDR2 FRNRAP. The CDR3 length is 16 residues. As originally analysed: How many nucleated cells were present was estimated from reference gene primer amplification. Some clones are missing from TCRdb's copy, which holds only in-frame ones; the method was immunoSEQ multiplex PCR. V and J calls and clone size are as listed in that table; D and trimming were resolved from the DNA. The table lists 150,000 to 190,000 clones, 76% of them singletons. Input material: peripheral blood. The origin of this receptor is a woman aged 80 or over with acute or convalescent COVID-19. The chain is built from TRBV12-5 and TRBJ1-1; TRBD1 matches 7 bases. The CDR3 here is CARGPGPGTVRTEAFF. CDR3 sequence (DNA): TGTGCTCGTGGGCCCGGGCCCGGGACAGTGAGGACTGAAGCTTTCTTT.